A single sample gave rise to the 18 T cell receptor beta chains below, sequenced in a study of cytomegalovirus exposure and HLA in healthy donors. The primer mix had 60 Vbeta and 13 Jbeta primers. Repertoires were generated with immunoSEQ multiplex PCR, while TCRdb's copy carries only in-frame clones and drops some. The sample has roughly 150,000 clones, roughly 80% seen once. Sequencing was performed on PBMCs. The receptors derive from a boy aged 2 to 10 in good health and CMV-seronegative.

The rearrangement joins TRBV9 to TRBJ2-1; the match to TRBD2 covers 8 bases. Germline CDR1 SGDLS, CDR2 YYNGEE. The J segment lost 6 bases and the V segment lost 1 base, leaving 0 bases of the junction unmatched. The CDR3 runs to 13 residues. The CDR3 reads CASSVLAGNEQFF. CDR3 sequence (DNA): TGTGCCAGCAGCGTACTAGCGGGCAATGAGCAGTTCTTC.

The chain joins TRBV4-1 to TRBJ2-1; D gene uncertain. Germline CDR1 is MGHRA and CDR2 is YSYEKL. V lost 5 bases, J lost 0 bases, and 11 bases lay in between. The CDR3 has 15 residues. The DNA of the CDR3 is TGCGCCAGCAGCTTTTTGGGCAACTCCTACAATGAGCAGTTCTTC. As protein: CASSFLGNSYNEQFF.

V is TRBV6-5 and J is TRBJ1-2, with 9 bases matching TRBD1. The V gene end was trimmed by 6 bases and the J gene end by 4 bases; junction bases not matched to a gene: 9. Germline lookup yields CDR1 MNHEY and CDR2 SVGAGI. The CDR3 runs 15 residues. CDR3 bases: TGTGCCAGCAGATCACAGGGGGCGCGGGGCTATGGCTACACCTTC. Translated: CASRSQGARGYGYTF.

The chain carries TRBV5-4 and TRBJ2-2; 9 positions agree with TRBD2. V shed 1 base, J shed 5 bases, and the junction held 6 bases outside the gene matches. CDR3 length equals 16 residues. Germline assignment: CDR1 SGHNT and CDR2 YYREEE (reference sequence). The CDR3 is CASSLSGGRATGELFF. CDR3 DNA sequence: TGTGCCAGCAGCTTGAGCGGCGGGAGGGCTACCGGGGAGCTGTTTTTT. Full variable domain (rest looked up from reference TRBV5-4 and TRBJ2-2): ETGVTQSPTHLIKTRGQQVTLRCSSQSGHNTVSWYQQALGQGPQFIFQYYREEENGRGNFPPRFSGLQFPNYSSELNVNALELDDSALYLCASSLSGGRATGELFFGEGSRLTVL.

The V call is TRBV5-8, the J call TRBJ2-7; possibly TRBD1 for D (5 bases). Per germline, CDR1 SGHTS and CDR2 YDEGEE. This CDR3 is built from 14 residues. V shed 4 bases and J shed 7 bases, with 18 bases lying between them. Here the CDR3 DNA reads TGTGCCAGCAGCCTTCGACAGAGACCATGGGAGCAGTACTTC. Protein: CASSLRQRPWEQYF.

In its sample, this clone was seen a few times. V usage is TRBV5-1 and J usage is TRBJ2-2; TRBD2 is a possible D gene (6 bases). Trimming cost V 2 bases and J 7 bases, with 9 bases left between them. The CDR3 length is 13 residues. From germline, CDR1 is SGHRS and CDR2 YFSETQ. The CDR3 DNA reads TGCGCCAGCAGCTTAAGACTAGGCGGGGAGCTGTTTTTT. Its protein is CASSLRLGGELFF.

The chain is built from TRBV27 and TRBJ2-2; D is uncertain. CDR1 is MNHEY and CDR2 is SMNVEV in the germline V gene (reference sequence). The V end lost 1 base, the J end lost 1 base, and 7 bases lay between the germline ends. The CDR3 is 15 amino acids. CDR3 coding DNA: TGTGCCAGCAGTTTATTTTTCGGGAACACCGGGGAGCTGTTTTTT. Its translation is CASSLFFGNTGELFF.

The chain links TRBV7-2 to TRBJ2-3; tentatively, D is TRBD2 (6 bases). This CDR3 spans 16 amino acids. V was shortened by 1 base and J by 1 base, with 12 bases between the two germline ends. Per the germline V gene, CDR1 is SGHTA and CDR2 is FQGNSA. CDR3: CASSLELALRTDTQYF. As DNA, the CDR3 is TGTGCCAGCAGCTTAGAACTAGCTCTCCGCACAGATACGCAGTATTTT. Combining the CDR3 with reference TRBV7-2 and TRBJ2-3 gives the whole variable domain GAGVSQSPSNKVTEKGKDVELRCDPISGHTALYWYRQSLGQGLEFLIYFQGNSAPDKSGLPSDRFSAERTGGSVSTLTIQRTQQEDSAVYLCASSLELALRTDTQYFGPGTRLTVL.

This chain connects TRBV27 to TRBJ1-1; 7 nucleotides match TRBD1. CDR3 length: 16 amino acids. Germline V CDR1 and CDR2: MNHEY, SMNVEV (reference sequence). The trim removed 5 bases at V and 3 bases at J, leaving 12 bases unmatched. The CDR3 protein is CASSPGGGAGHTEAFF. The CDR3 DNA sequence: TGTGCCAGCAGTCCGGGAGGGGGCGCGGGGCACACTGAAGCTTTCTTT.

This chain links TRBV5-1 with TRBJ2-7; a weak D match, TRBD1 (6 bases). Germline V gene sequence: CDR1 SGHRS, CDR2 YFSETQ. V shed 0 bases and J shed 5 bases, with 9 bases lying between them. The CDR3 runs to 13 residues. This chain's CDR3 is CASSLDRAHEQYF. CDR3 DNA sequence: TGCGCCAGCAGCTTGGACAGGGCCCACGAGCAGTACTTC. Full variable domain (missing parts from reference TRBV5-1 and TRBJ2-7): KAGVTQTPRYLIKTRGQQVTLSCSPISGHRSVSWYQQTPGQGLQFLFEYFSETQRNKGNFPGRFSGRQFSNSRSEMNVSTLELGDSALYLCASSLDRAHEQYFGPGTRLTVT.

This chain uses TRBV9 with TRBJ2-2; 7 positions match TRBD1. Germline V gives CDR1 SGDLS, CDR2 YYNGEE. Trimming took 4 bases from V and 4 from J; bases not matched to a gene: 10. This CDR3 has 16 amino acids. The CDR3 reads CASSFRDRPITGELFF. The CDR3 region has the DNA TGTGCCAGCAGCTTCCGGGACAGACCTATCACCGGGGAGCTGTTTTTT. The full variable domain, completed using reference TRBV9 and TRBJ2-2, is DSGVTQTPKHLITATGQRVTLRCSPRSGDLSVYWYQQSLDQGLQFLIQYYNGEERAKGNILERFSAQQFPDLHSELNLSSLELGDSALYFCASSFRDRPITGELFFGEGSRLTVL.

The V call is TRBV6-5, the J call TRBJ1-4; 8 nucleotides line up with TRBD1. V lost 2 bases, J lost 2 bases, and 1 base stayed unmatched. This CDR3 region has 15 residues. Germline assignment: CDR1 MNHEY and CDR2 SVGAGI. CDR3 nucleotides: TGTGCCAGCAGTTACGACAGGGGCACTAATGAAAAACTGTTTTTT. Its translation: CASSYDRGTNEKLFF.

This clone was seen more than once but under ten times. In DNA form, the CDR3 reads TGCAGCGTTCGTATCACTAGCGGGCGGCCCGGGGAGCTGTTTTTT. It encodes CSVRITSGRPGELFF. The chain recombines TRBV29-1 with TRBJ2-2; 9 bases are shared with TRBD2. The J segment lost 6 bases and the V segment lost 5 bases, leaving 10 bases of the junction unmatched. Germline CDR1 reads SQVTM; CDR2 reads ANQGSEA. The CDR3 is 15 residues long.

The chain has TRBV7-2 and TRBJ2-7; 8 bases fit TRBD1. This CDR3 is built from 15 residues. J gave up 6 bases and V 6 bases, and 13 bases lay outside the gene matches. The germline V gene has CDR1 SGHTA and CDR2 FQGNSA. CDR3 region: CASSPARQGSGEQYF. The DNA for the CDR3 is TGTGCCAGCAGTCCCGCCCGACAGGGGTCGGGCGAGCAGTACTTC. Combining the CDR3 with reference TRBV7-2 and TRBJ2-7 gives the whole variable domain GAGVSQSPSNKVTEKGKDVELRCDPISGHTALYWYRQSLGQGLEFLIYFQGNSAPDKSGLPSDRFSAERTGGSVSTLTIQRTQQEDSAVYLCASSPARQGSGEQYFGPGTRLTVT.

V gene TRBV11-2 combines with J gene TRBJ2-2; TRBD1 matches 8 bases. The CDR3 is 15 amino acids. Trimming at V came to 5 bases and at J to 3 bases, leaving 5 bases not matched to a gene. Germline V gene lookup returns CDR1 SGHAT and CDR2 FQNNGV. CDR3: CASSLTGGYTGELFF. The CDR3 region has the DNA TGTGCCAGCAGCCTCACAGGGGGATACACCGGGGAGCTGTTTTTT.

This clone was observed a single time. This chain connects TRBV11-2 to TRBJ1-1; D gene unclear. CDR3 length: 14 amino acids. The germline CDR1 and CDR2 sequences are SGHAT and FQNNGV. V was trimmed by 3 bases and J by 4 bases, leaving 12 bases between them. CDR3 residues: CASSFRKPITEAFF. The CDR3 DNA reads TGTGCCAGCAGCTTCAGAAAACCCATCACTGAAGCTTTCTTT.

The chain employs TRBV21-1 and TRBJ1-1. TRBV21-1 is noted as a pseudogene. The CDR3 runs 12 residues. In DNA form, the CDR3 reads TGTGCCAGCAGCACATTGCGAACTGAAGCTTTCTTT. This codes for CASSTLRTEAFF.

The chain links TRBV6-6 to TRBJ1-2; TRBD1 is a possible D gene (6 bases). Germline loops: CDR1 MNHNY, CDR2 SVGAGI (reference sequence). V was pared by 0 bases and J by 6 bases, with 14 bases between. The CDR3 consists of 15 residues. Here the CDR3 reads CASSYSNGGLNGYTF. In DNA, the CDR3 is TGTGCCAGCAGTTACTCGAATGGGGGCCTAAATGGCTACACCTTC.